These 24 T cell receptor beta chains originate from one sample sequenced in a study of cytomegalovirus exposure and HLA in healthy donors. Both 60 Vbeta primers and 13 Jbeta primers went into the PCR. Clones were sequenced by immunoSEQ multiplex PCR, and TCRdb holds only the in-frame ones, with some missing. The data contain roughly 200,000 clones, more than 65% of them singletons. Sample: PBMCs. These receptors were collected from a female donor in good health and CMV-seronegative.

The genes are TRBV11-3 and TRBJ2-1; 13 bases align to TRBD2. The CDR3 contains 15 residues. V lost 5 bases and J lost 7; bases outside the gene matches: 5. CDR1 SGHNT and CDR2 YENEEA come from the germline V gene. The CDR3 region has the DNA TGTGCCAGCAGCCCGGGACTAGCGGGATGGAATGAGCAGTTCTTC. This encodes CASSPGLAGWNEQFF.

V usage is TRBV19 and J usage is TRBJ1-1; D possibly corresponds to TRBD1 (5 bases). With 3 bases removed from V and 1 base from J, the gap between germline ends came to 9 bases. This CDR3 region has 14 residues. Germline values: CDR1 LNHDA, CDR2 SQIVND (reference sequence). DNA of the CDR3: TGTGCCAGTAGTATGGGGCCAGAGAACACTGAAGCTTTCTTT. Protein sequence: CASSMGPENTEAFF.

The rearrangement uses TRBV11-3 and TRBJ2-7; TRBD1 is a possible D gene (6 bases). Germline loops: CDR1 SGHNT, CDR2 YENEEA. V shed 4 bases and J shed 2 bases, with 12 bases lying between them. This CDR3 comprises 14 residues. The CDR3 region has the DNA TGTGCCAGCAGCTCGGACAGACAAGCCTACGAGCAGTACTTC. Amino acids: CASSSDRQAYEQYF.

CDR3: CASSSRTSGRAHEQYF. CDR3 sequence (DNA): TGTGCCAGCAGTTCTCGGACTAGCGGGAGGGCCCACGAGCAGTACTTC. This chain connects TRBV28 to TRBJ2-7, with 15 bases aligning to TRBD2. The V gene's germline CDR1 is MDHEN and CDR2 SYDVKM. This CDR3 comprises 16 residues. V was pared by 4 bases and J by 5 bases, with 6 bases of the junction left unmatched.

The rearrangement joins TRBV9 to TRBJ2-7; 9 bases are a match to TRBD2. CDR1 and CDR2 (germline): SGDLS, YYNGEE. The length of the CDR3 is 15 residues. The J segment lost 5 bases and the V segment lost 0 bases, leaving 6 bases of the junction unmatched. CDR3 in DNA: TGTGCCAGCAGCGTAGAGGCGGGAGGGGGGCACGAGCAGTACTTC. Its protein product is CASSVEAGGGHEQYF.

This clone has just one count. V gene TRBV5-1 combines with J gene TRBJ2-1; no firm D call. V lost 0 bases and J lost 0, with 13 bases in between. The germline V gene encodes CDR1 SGHRS and CDR2 YFSETQ. The CDR3 runs 17 residues. The CDR3 loop reads CASSLGTVTFSYNEQFF. The CDR3 coding sequence is TGCGCCAGCAGCTTGGGCACAGTTACCTTCTCCTACAATGAGCAGTTCTTC.

V and J are TRBV27 and TRBJ1-5; no clear D. The CDR3 is 15 amino acids. Looked up from germline, CDR1 is MNHEY and CDR2 is SMNVEV (reference sequence). Trimming took off 7 bases at V and 4 bases at J, with 17 bases between the two ends. The CDR3 protein is CASTPPLRWNQPQHF. CDR3 bases: TGTGCCAGCACCCCGCCGCTACGGTGGAATCAGCCCCAGCATTTT.

This chain links TRBV7-9 with TRBJ2-1; 11 bases fit TRBD2. Germline loops: CDR1 SEHNR, CDR2 FQNEAQ (reference sequence). V shed 5 bases, J shed 9 bases, and the junction held 12 bases outside the gene matches. The CDR3 runs 16 residues. The CDR3 protein is CASSRGGTSGHIEQFF. The CDR3 DNA reads TGTGCCAGCAGCCGGGGGGGGACTAGCGGCCACATTGAGCAGTTCTTC. Using reference TRBV7-9 and TRBJ2-1 for the parts outside the CDR3, the full variable domain is DTGVSQNPRHKITKRGQNVTFRCDPISEHNRLYWYRQTLGQGPEFLTYFQNEAQLEKSRLLSDRFSAERPKGSFSTLEIQRTEQGDSAMYLCASSRGGTSGHIEQFFGPGTRLTVL.

This chain connects TRBV30 to TRBJ1-2; a possible D gene is TRBD1 (5 bases). Looked up from germline, CDR1 is GTSNPN and CDR2 is SVGIG (reference sequence). Trimming pared 7 bases from V and 9 bases from J, leaving 33 bases between. This CDR3 is built from 17 residues. The chain's CDR3 is CALRRELKDVRGWSYTF. As DNA, the CDR3 is TGTGCCTTACGGAGGGAACTCAAGGACGTAAGGGGATGGAGCTACACCTTC.

The rearrangement joins TRBV7-2 to TRBJ2-3; D call uncertain. Germline assignment: CDR1 SGHTA and CDR2 FQGNSA. This CDR3 has 13 residues. V lost 3 bases, J lost 6 bases, and 10 bases lay in between. The CDR3 reads CASSLSPGDTQYF. The CDR3 DNA reads TGTGCCAGCAGCTTGTCCCCCGGGGATACGCAGTATTTT. The full variable domain, in which reference TRBV7-2 and TRBJ2-3 provide the parts outside the CDR3, is GAGVSQSPSNKVTEKGKDVELRCDPISGHTALYWYRQSLGQGLEFLIYFQGNSAPDKSGLPSDRFSAERTGGSVSTLTIQRTQQEDSAVYLCASSLSPGDTQYFGPGTRLTVL.

This clone occurred a few times. The CDR3 loop reads CASFQEGNTEAFF. The CDR3 nucleotides read TGTGCCAGCTTCCAGGAGGGGAACACTGAAGCTTTCTTT. The chain combines TRBV7-9 with TRBJ1-1; D remains unclear. The length of the CDR3 is 13 residues. Germline CDR1 and CDR2: SEHNR and FQNEAQ (reference sequence). Trimming took off 8 bases at V and 1 base at J, with 11 bases between the two ends.

This clone was counted once. This chain links TRBV5-1 with TRBJ1-1, with a tentative D call TRBD1 (6 bases). This CDR3 region has 16 residues. In germline, CDR1 is SGHRS, CDR2 YFSETQ. V gave up 2 bases and J gave up 1 base, with 15 bases separating them. The CDR3: CASSFTDSRGNTEAFF. For the CDR3, the DNA is TGCGCCAGCAGCTTCACGGACAGTCGGGGGAACACTGAAGCTTTCTTT.

This chain uses TRBV2 with TRBJ1-5, with TRBD1 matching 11 bases. V was clipped by 2 bases and J by 4 bases; unmatched bases: 10. There are 18 residues in the CDR3. Germline V gives CDR1 SNHLY, CDR2 FYNNEI. The CDR3: CASSENGQGAFWNQPQHF. CDR3 nucleotides: TGTGCCAGCAGTGAAAATGGACAGGGGGCTTTCTGGAATCAGCCCCAGCATTTT.

In this sample, this clone turned up a few times. The chain employs TRBV30 and TRBJ2-2, with unresolved D. From germline, CDR1 is GTSNPN and CDR2 SVGIG (reference sequence). The V gene lost 2 bases and the J gene lost 4 bases, with 11 bases spanning the gap. This CDR3 has 14 amino acids. CDR3 in amino acids: CAWSWRGPTGELFF. CDR3 in DNA: TGTGCCTGGAGTTGGCGAGGTCCCACCGGGGAGCTGTTTTTT.

This chain joins TRBV6-6 and TRBJ1-2; possible D gene TRBD1, 6 bases. Germline V gives CDR1 MNHNY, CDR2 SVGAGI (reference sequence). The CDR3 contains 14 residues. The germline V and J ends were trimmed by 2 bases and 7 bases, with 14 bases remaining between them. CDR3 nucleotide sequence: TGTGCCAGCAGTTACCGGGCAGGGGTAGGTGGCTACACCTTC. Protein product: CASSYRAGVGGYTF.

The rearrangement uses TRBV5-8 and TRBJ1-1; 7 positions agree with TRBD1. This CDR3 has 13 amino acids. CDR1 is SGHTS, CDR2 YDEGEE, per germline. After removal of 4 bases from V and 3 bases from J, the junction contained 3 bases not matched to a gene. DNA for the CDR3: TGTGCCAGCAGCCAGGGGGGTGACACTGAAGCTTTCTTT. Translating it yields CASSQGGDTEAFF.

The chain carries TRBV28 and TRBJ2-5; 9 bases agree with TRBD2. V was clipped by 4 bases and J by 5 bases; unmatched bases: 8. The CDR3 is 15 residues long. The germline V gene has CDR1 MDHEN and CDR2 SYDVKM. The CDR3 is CASSSLAGDGETQYF. The CDR3 region has the DNA TGTGCCAGCAGTTCCTTAGCGGGGGACGGGGAGACCCAGTACTTC.

This chain joins TRBV9 and TRBJ2-5; 7 bases are a match to TRBD1. The length of the CDR3 is 18 residues. With V trimmed by 0 bases and J by 4 bases, 15 bases remained unmatched. Germline V gene sequence: CDR1 SGDLS, CDR2 YYNGEE. The CDR3 region has the DNA TGTGCCAGCAGCGTAGACGGGACAGTAAAAGGGTCTGGAGAGACCCAGTACTTC. Amino acids: CASSVDGTVKGSGETQYF.

V gene TRBV5-4 combines with J gene TRBJ2-1; possible D gene TRBD1, 6 bases. Trimming cost V 0 bases and J 2 bases, with 12 bases left between them. There are 16 residues in the CDR3. Looked up from germline, CDR1 is SGHNT and CDR2 is YYREEE (reference sequence). The DNA of the CDR3 is TGTGCCAGCAGCTTGGAAGTAAGGACAGCCTACAATGAGCAGTTCTTC. It translates to CASSLEVRTAYNEQFF.

This clone was observed a few times. CDR3 loop: CASTGWGGTEAFF. The CDR3 bases are TGTGCCAGCACGGGATGGGGTGGCACTGAAGCTTTCTTT. The chain has TRBV2 and TRBJ1-1; D unclear. Trimming shortened V by 7 bases and J by 4 bases, and 13 bases separated the two germline ends. Germline CDR1 SNHLY, CDR2 FYNNEI. The CDR3 extends over 13 amino acids.

The chain employs TRBV5-1 and TRBJ2-1, with 7 bases identical to TRBD1. V was pared by 1 base and J by 5 bases, with 9 bases of the junction left unmatched. Germline V lookup: CDR1 SGHRS, CDR2 YFSETQ. The CDR3 loop spans 16 amino acids. CDR3 protein: CASSLIAGQGDNEQFF. In DNA form, the CDR3 reads TGCGCCAGCAGCTTGATCGCTGGGCAGGGGGACAATGAGCAGTTCTTC.

The chain recombines TRBV11-3 with TRBJ1-2; 10 bases align to TRBD1. The J segment lost 2 bases and the V segment lost 1 base, leaving 1 base of the junction unmatched. This CDR3 has 15 amino acids. Germline CDR1 SGHNT, CDR2 YENEEA. This CDR3 reads CASSLGDRGNYGYTF. Here the CDR3 DNA reads TGTGCCAGCAGCTTAGGGGACAGGGGCAACTATGGCTACACCTTC.

This clone was recorded only once. The chain links TRBV5-4 to TRBJ1-3, with unresolved D. Germline lookup yields CDR1 SGHNT and CDR2 YYREEE (reference sequence). Trimming pared 2 bases from V and 5 bases from J, leaving 11 bases between. The CDR3 is 14 amino acids. This CDR3 is CASSFRGGRNTIYF. CDR3 nucleotides: TGTGCCAGCAGCTTTCGGGGTGGTAGAAACACCATATATTTT.

This chain uses TRBV7-8 with TRBJ2-1; 8 nucleotides line up with TRBD2. J lost 4 bases, V lost 7 bases, and 9 bases had no gene match. The V gene's germline CDR1 is SGHVS and CDR2 FQNEAQ. This CDR3 spans 15 amino acids. The CDR3 spells CASTPGLGEYNEQFF. The CDR3 nucleotides read TGTGCCAGCACGCCGGGACTAGGGGAGTACAATGAGCAGTTCTTC.